These T cell receptor beta chains were read from a single sample in a study of blood T cell repertoires in COVID-19. Method: immunoSEQ multiplex PCR; TCRdb's copy keeps in-frame clones and lacks some. Of 150,000 to 200,000 clones in the sample, about 88% were seen once. Material: peripheral blood. The receptors were gathered from a man between 18 and 35 years old who had recovered from COVID-19. The CDR3 runs from the conserved cysteine through the conserved F or W. Each record gives: CDR3 DNA, CDR3 protein, D gene, J gene, clone size, V gene. D genes are given only for firm matches. Only part of the rows carry a size: once, few, many, or a class if the clone is expanded.

CDR3 DNA: TGTGCCAGCAGCCCTCAGGGATACACTGAAGCTTTCTTT; CDR3 protein: CASSPQGYTEAFF; D gene: NA; J gene: TRBJ1-1; clone size: NA; V gene: TRBV7-9
CDR3 DNA: TGCGCCAGCAGCTTGATGGCTAGCGGGAGATACGAGCAGTACTTC; CDR3 protein: CASSLMASGRYEQYF; D gene: TRBD2; J gene: TRBJ2-7; clone size: once; V gene: TRBV5-1
CDR3 DNA: TGTGCCAGCAGCGCCTCGCCGACTAGTCTTGGCGAGCAGTACTTC; CDR3 protein: CASSASPTSLGEQYF; D gene: NA; J gene: TRBJ2-7; clone size: NA; V gene: TRBV9
CDR3 DNA: TGCGCCAGCAGCTTGGCGGGAGAGGGGCAAGAGACCCAGTACTTC; CDR3 protein: CASSLAGEGQETQYF; D gene: NA; J gene: TRBJ2-5; clone size: many; V gene: TRBV5-1
CDR3 DNA: TGTGCCAGCAGTTCTCGAGGGAGTTTCTACGAGCAGTACTTC; CDR3 protein: CASSSRGSFYEQYF; D gene: NA; J gene: TRBJ2-7; clone size: NA; V gene: TRBV6-2/TRBV6-3
CDR3 DNA: TGTGCCAGTAGTATTGAACTAGCGGGCTACACCGGGGAGCTGTTTTTT; CDR3 protein: CASSIELAGYTGELFF; D gene: TRBD2; J gene: TRBJ2-2; clone size: NA; V gene: TRBV19
CDR3 DNA: TGTGCCAGCAGGGCGGGCGGCTCAGCCTACGAGCAGTACTTC; CDR3 protein: CASRAGGSAYEQYF; D gene: NA; J gene: TRBJ2-7; clone size: NA; V gene: TRBV6-5
CDR3 DNA: TGCGCCAGCAGCCGCCTATGGTCTGGGGCCAACGTCCTGACTTTC; CDR3 protein: CASSRLWSGANVLTF; D gene: NA; J gene: TRBJ2-6; clone size: NA; V gene: TRBV4-1
CDR3 DNA: TGTGCCAGCAGCTTAGCGAGAGTGGTGTGGGGGCACGAAGAGACCCAGTACTTC; CDR3 protein: CASSLARVVWGHEETQYF; D gene: NA; J gene: TRBJ2-5; clone size: NA; V gene: TRBV7-9
CDR3 DNA: TGTGCCAGCAGCCCAGGACAGGGGCCCTATGGCTACACCTTC; CDR3 protein: CASSPGQGPYGYTF; D gene: TRBD1; J gene: TRBJ1-2; clone size: NA; V gene: TRBV7-2
CDR3 DNA: TGCGCCACCCTTGAGGTTGCTATGAACACTGAAGCTTTCTTT; CDR3 protein: CATLEVAMNTEAFF; D gene: NA; J gene: TRBJ1-1; clone size: once; V gene: TRBV10-2
CDR3 DNA: TGTGCCAGCAGTGATTATGATTGGACAGGAAAAGATGAAAAACTGTTTTTT; CDR3 protein: CASSDYDWTGKDEKLFF; D gene: TRBD1; J gene: TRBJ1-4; clone size: NA; V gene: TRBV2
CDR3 DNA: TGTGCCAGCAGCTTAGGGACAGGTTCCGAGCAGTACTTC; CDR3 protein: CASSLGTGSEQYF; D gene: NA; J gene: TRBJ2-7; clone size: NA; V gene: TRBV13
CDR3 DNA: TGTGCCATCAGTGAGGGGACAGGGACCTCTGGGGCCAACGTCCTGACTTTC; CDR3 protein: CAISEGTGTSGANVLTF; D gene: TRBD1; J gene: TRBJ2-6; clone size: once; V gene: TRBV10-3
CDR3 DNA: TGTGCCAGCAGCTCCTGGGGTACTAGTTCCGGGGAGGAGACCCAGTACTTC; CDR3 protein: CASSSWGTSSGEETQYF; D gene: NA; J gene: TRBJ2-5; clone size: once; V gene: TRBV5-6
CDR3 DNA: TGTGCCAGCAGCCCGCGAGGAGGCTCCTACGAGCAGTACTTC; CDR3 protein: CASSPRGGSYEQYF; D gene: NA; J gene: TRBJ2-7; clone size: NA; V gene: TRBV3-1/TRBV3-2
CDR3 DNA: TGTGCCAGCAGTCCGGGGACTAGCGGTTACAATGAGCAGTTCTTC; CDR3 protein: CASSPGTSGYNEQFF; D gene: TRBD2; J gene: TRBJ2-1; clone size: NA; V gene: TRBV27
CDR3 DNA: TGTGCCAGCAGTGGGACAGGGGGCGGCTACACCTTC; CDR3 protein: CASSGTGGGYTF; D gene: TRBD1; J gene: TRBJ1-2; clone size: NA; V gene: TRBV12-3/TRBV12-4
CDR3 DNA: TGTGCCAGCAGTCGGACAGGGTTTGCCACTGAAGCTTTCTTT; CDR3 protein: CASSRTGFATEAFF; D gene: TRBD1; J gene: TRBJ1-1; clone size: NA; V gene: TRBV4-2
CDR3 DNA: TGTGCTAGCAGCGCCGCCCCCCCAGCGGTTGGGACCGGGGAGCTGTTTTTT; CDR3 protein: CASSAAPPAVGTGELFF; D gene: NA; J gene: TRBJ2-2; clone size: NA; V gene: TRBV7-7
CDR3 DNA: TGTGCCAGCAGACATTGCAAGGGTTCGGGGACAGGTGCCCACGAGCAGTACTTC; CDR3 protein: CASRHCKGSGTGAHEQYF; D gene: TRBD1; J gene: TRBJ2-7; clone size: NA; V gene: TRBV6-9
CDR3 DNA: TGCGCCAGCAGCAAGACAGACTCCTACGAGCAGTACTTC; CDR3 protein: CASSKTDSYEQYF; D gene: NA; J gene: TRBJ2-7; clone size: NA; V gene: TRBV5-1
CDR3 DNA: TGTGCCAGCAGCATATCCGGGACAGCTGGAAACACCATATATTTT; CDR3 protein: CASSISGTAGNTIYF; D gene: TRBD1; J gene: TRBJ1-3; clone size: once; V gene: TRBV28
CDR3 DNA: TGTGCCAGCTCACTTAACAGAGAGGGAAATGAAAAACTGTTTTTT; CDR3 protein: CASSLNREGNEKLFF; D gene: NA; J gene: TRBJ1-4; clone size: NA; V gene: TRBV18
CDR3 DNA: TGCAGCGTTGGAAGCCCTAAAGAGACCCAGTACTTC; CDR3 protein: CSVGSPKETQYF; D gene: NA; J gene: TRBJ2-5; clone size: NA; V gene: TRBV29-1